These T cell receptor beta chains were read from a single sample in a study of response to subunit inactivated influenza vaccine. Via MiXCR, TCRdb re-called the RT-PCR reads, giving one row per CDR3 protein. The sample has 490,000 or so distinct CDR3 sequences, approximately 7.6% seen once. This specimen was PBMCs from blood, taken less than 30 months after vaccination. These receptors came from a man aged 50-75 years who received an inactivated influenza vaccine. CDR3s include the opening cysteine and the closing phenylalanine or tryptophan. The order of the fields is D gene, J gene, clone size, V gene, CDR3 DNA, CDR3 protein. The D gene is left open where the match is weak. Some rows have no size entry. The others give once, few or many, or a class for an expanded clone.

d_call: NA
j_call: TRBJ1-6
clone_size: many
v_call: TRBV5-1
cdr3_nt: TGCGCCAGCAGCTATGGGTGGGGAAGTGAATCACCCCTCCACTTT
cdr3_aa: CASSYGWGSESPLHF

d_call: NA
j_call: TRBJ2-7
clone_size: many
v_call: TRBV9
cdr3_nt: TGTGCCAGCAGCGTGTCGACTAAGGACTACGAGCAGTACTTC
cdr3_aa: CASSVSTKDYEQYF

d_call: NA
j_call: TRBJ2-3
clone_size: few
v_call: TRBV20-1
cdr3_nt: TGCAGTGCTAGCTCCGGGACGGCTAGCACAGATACGCAGTATTTT
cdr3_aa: CSASSGTASTDTQYF

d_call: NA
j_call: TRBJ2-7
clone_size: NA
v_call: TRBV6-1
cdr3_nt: TGTGCCAGCAGTGAACGTGGGGTCGAGCAGTACTTC
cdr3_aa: CASSERGVEQYF

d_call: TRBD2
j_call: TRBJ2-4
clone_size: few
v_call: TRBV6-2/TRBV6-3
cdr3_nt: TGTGCCAGCAGCGGGACTAGTAATCTCATTCAGTACTTC
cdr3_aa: CASSGTSNLIQYF

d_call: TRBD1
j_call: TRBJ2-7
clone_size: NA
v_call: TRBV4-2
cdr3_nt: TGTGCCAGCAGCCCCCCGGGACAGGGAATACACGAGCAGTACTTC
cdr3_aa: CASSPPGQGIHEQYF

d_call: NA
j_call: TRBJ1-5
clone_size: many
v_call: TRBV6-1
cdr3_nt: TGTGCCAGCAGTCCACTACAGGTTAACAATCAGCCCCAGCATTTT
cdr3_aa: CASSPLQVNNQPQHF

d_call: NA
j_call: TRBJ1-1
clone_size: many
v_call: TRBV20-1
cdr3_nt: TGCAGTGCTAGACGGATAAGGGGGAACACTGAAGCTTTCTTT
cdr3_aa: CSARRIRGNTEAFF

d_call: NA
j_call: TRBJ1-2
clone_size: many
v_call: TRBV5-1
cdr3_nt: TGCGCCAGCAGCCCAGCGGGGGGTGACTATGGCTACACCTTC
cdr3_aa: CASSPAGGDYGYTF

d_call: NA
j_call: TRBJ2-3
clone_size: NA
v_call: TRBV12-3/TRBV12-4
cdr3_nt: TGTGCCAGCAGTTTAACCCTAAGCACAGATACGCAGTATTTT
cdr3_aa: CASSLTLSTDTQYF

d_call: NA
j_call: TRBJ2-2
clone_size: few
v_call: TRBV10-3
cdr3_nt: TGTGCCATCAGTTTGCCGGGGAACACCGGGGAGCTGTTTTTT
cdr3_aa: CAISLPGNTGELFF

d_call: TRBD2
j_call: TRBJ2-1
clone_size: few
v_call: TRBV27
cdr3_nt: TGTGCCAGCAGTTTAAGGGCGGGACTACAGCGCAATGAGCAGTTCTTC
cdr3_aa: CASSLRAGLQRNEQFF

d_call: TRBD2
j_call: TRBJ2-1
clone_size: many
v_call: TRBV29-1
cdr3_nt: TGCAGCGTCGGGACTAGCGTTTTCTACAATGAGCAGTTCTTC
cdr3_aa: CSVGTSVFYNEQFF

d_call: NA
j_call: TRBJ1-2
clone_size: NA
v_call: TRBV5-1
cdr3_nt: TGCGCCAGCGGTGCAGAAGACAGGTACTATGGCTACACCTTC
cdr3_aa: CASGAEDRYYGYTF

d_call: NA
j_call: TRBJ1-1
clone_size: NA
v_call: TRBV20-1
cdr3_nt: TGCAGTGCCCCCCTGGGGGCCATTAGGGACACTGAAGCTTTCTTT
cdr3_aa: CSAPLGAIRDTEAFF

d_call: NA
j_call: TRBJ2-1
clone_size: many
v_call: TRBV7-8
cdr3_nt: TGTGCCAGCAGCTGGGTCCGAAGGTCCTACAATGAGCAGTTCTTC
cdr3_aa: CASSWVRRSYNEQFF

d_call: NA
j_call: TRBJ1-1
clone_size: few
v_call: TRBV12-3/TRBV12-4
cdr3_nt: TGTGCCAGCAGTCCGCGTCCGGGACAAGGCGTGAACACTGAAGCTTTCTTT
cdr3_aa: CASSPRPGQGVNTEAFF

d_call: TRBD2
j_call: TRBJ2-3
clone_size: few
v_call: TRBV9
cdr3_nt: TGTGCCAGCGGGACTAGCGGGTCAGATACGCAGTATTTT
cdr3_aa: CASGTSGSDTQYF

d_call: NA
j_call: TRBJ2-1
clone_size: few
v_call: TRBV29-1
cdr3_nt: TGCAGCGTTGATGGTCAGGGTGGCGATGAGCAGTTCTTC
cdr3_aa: CSVDGQGGDEQFF

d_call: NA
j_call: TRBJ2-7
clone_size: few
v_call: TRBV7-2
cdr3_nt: TGTGCCAGCAGCTCTCTGGGACTTACGGCGTACGAGCAGTACTTC
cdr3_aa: CASSSLGLTAYEQYF

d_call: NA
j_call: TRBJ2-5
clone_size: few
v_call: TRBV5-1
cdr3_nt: TGCGCCAGCAGCCGGGAATCAATGGGAGAGACCCAGTACTTC
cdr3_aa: CASSRESMGETQYF

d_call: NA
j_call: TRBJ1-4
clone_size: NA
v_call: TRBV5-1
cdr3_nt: TGCGCCAGCAGCTTGGGGGATACAACGCGGTCTGAAAAACTGTTTTTT
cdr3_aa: CASSLGDTTRSEKLFF

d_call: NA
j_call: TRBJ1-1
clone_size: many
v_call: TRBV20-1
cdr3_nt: TGCAGTGCTAGATATCCCGCAGGAGCCAACACTGAAGCTTTCTTT
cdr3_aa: CSARYPAGANTEAFF

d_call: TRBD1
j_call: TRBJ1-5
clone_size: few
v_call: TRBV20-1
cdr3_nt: TGCAGTGCCCTGGGACAGGGGAATCAGCCCCAGCATTTT
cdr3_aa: CSALGQGNQPQHF

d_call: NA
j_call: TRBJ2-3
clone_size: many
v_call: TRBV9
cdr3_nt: TGTGCCAGCAGCCTAGGTCCGGAGGGCACAGATACGCAGTATTTT
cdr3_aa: CASSLGPEGTDTQYF

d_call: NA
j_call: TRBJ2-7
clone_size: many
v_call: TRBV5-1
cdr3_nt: TGCGCCAGCAGCTTGGCAGGACGAGTCTACGAGCAGTACTTC
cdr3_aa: CASSLAGRVYEQYF

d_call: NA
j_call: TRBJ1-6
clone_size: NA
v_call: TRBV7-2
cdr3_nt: TGTGCCAGCAGCCCACAATCCGGGAGCTCCTATAATTCACCCCTCCACTTT
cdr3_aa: CASSPQSGSSYNSPLHF

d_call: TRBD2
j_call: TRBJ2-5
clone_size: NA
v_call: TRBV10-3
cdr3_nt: TGTGCCATCAGTGAGCCGGGACTAGCCCAAGAGACCCAGTACTTC
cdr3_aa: CAISEPGLAQETQYF

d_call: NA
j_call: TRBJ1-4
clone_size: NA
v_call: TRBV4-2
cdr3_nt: TGTGCCAGCAGCCAAGATCCCGGGGCAACTAATGAAAAACTGTTTTTT
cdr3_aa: CASSQDPGATNEKLFF